Shown below are 7 T cell receptor beta chains from a single sample sequenced in a study of spatial heterogeneity in lung cancer. Indicated time point: blood at routine non-recurrence follow-up after resection. TCRdb analysed the 5' RACE reads with MiXCR anew, one entry per CDR3 protein. The sample includes 55,000 to 75,000 distinct CDR3 sequences, 8% to 9% of them seen just once. The sample was PBMCs, taken at follow-up. Receptors originate from a female donor with early-stage non-small cell lung cancer.

This clonotype was seen many times. V usage is TRBV14 and J usage is TRBJ1-4, with D tentatively TRBD1 (6 bases). Germline CDR1 is SGHDN and CDR2 is FVKESK. Trimming cost V 2 bases and J 5 bases, with 12 bases left between them. The CDR3 has 15 amino acids. The CDR3 loop reads CASSQPGQRNEKLFF. Here the CDR3 DNA reads TGTGCCAGCAGCCAACCAGGACAGCGGAATGAAAAACTGTTTTTT. Supplemented by reference TRBV14 and TRBJ1-4, the full variable domain reads EAGVTQFPSHSVIEKGQTVTLRCDPISGHDNLYWYRRVMGKEIKFLLHFVKESKQDESGMPNNRFLAERTGGTYSTLKVQPAELEDSGVYFCASSQPGQRNEKLFFGSGTQLSVL.

This chain uses TRBV5-1 with TRBJ2-7, with D perhaps matching TRBD2 (6 bases). The germline V and J ends were trimmed by 5 bases and 7 bases, with 13 bases remaining between them. From germline, CDR1 is SGHRS and CDR2 YFSETQ. The CDR3 sequence is 12 residues long. This CDR3 reads CASSTSGTEQYF. The CDR3 DNA reads as TGCGCCAGCAGTACCTCGGGGACTGAGCAGTACTTC.

The V gene is TRBV24-1, the J gene TRBJ2-1; D is undetermined. This CDR3 comprises 12 residues. V was clipped by 0 bases and J by 12 bases, with 8 bases between them. Germline CDR1 reads KGHDR; CDR2 reads SFDVKD. The CDR3 DNA is TGTGCCACCAGTGATTTGGCTGGTAGGCAGTTCTTC. It codes for CATSDLAGRQFF.

There are many counts of this clonotype. The chain recombines TRBV12-5 with TRBJ1-5; D unclear. CDR1 and CDR2 (germline): LGHNT, FRNRAP. This CDR3 region has 13 residues. Trimming stripped 5 bases from V and 4 bases from J, with 9 bases between. CDR3 residues: CASGPYTNQPQHF. As DNA, the CDR3 is TGTGCTAGTGGTCCTTACACAAATCAGCCCCAGCATTTT.

This clonotype has just a few counts. The rearrangement links TRBV29-1 to TRBJ2-7; 10 nucleotides match TRBD1. The J segment lost 3 bases and the V segment lost 6 bases, leaving 8 bases of the junction unmatched. This CDR3 spans 14 amino acids. The germline gives CDR1 SQVTM, CDR2 ANQGSEA. The CDR3 bases are TGCAGCGTCGTGGGGGACAGGGGAATCTACGAGCAGTACTTC. The encoded protein is CSVVGDRGIYEQYF.

This clonotype is medium-sized (0.01 to 0.1%) in the sample. The V gene is TRBV20-1, the J gene TRBJ1-2; perhaps TRBD1 as D (5 bases). The CDR3 contains 15 residues. Germline V gene data show CDR1 as DFQATT and CDR2 as SNEGSKA (reference sequence). V was trimmed by 0 bases and J by 6 bases, leaving 17 bases between them. CDR3 bases: TGCAGTGCTAGAGATCCTCCGCGGGGACGGCATGGCTACACCTTC. It codes for CSARDPPRGRHGYTF.

Ten or more counts support this clonotype. CDR3 sequence (DNA): TGTGCCAGCAGCCAAGAAATGGGCATCTCCTACGAGCAGTACTTC. This gives the protein CASSQEMGISYEQYF. The chain uses TRBV14 and TRBJ2-7; D is unclear. Germline CDR1 is SGHDN and CDR2 is FVKESK. Between the trimmed V and J ends, which lost 0 bases and 0 bases, there was a span of 9 bases. The length of the CDR3 is 15 residues. Variable domain in full (rest from reference TRBV14 and TRBJ2-7): EAGVTQFPSHSVIEKGQTVTLRCDPISGHDNLYWYRRVMGKEIKFLLHFVKESKQDESGMPNNRFLAERTGGTYSTLKVQPAELEDSGVYFCASSQEMGISYEQYFGPGTRLTVT.